This is a list of T cell receptor beta chains from one sample in a study of blood T cell repertoires in COVID-19. Data came from immunoSEQ multiplex PCR; TCRdb stores just in-frame clones and leaves some out. The table records about 230,000 clones, roughly 79% of them present only once. The sequenced sample consisted of peripheral blood. These receptor sequences come from a woman of 80 years or more with COVID-19, enrolled during active disease. The CDR3 runs from the conserved cysteine through the conserved F or W. The order of the fields is clone size, J gene, V gene, D gene, CDR3 protein, CDR3 DNA. The D gene is left open where the match is weak. Rows may omit the clone size; those that give it use once, few, many or a size class.

- TRBJ2-5 TRBV7-2 TRBD2 CASSLALGREETQYF TGTGCCAGCAGCTTAGCACTGGGGAGGGAAGAGACCCAGTACTTC
- TRBJ2-7 TRBV7-9 TRBD2 CASSPQASGPYEQYF TGTGCCAGCAGCCCCCAAGCTAGCGGCCCCTACGAGCAGTACTTC
- TRBJ1-2 TRBV2 TRBD1 CASRGTQGLYSYGYTF TGTGCCAGCAGGGGGACACAGGGGCTTTATTCGTATGGCTACACCTTC
once TRBJ1-4 TRBV7-2 - CASSSRLREKLFF TGTGCCAGCAGCTCGAGGTTGCGAGAAAAACTGTTTTTT
- TRBJ1-5 TRBV4-3 - CASSQDITGSKPQHF TGCGCCAGCAGCCAAGATATCACAGGTTCAAAGCCCCAGCATTTT
- TRBJ2-1 TRBV5-1 - CASSLDPSSYNEQFF TGCGCCAGCAGCTTGGATCCATCCAGTTACAATGAGCAGTTCTTC
- TRBJ2-5 TRBV5-1 TRBD1 CASSSTGVQTQYF TGCGCCAGCAGCTCGACAGGGGTACAGACCCAGTACTTC
- TRBJ2-7 TRBV3-1/TRBV3-2 TRBD1 CASSLGQGAYEQYF TGTGCCAGCAGCCTCGGACAGGGGGCTTACGAGCAGTACTTC
once TRBJ1-1 TRBV6-5 - CASSYSKNTEAFF TGTGCCAGCAGTTACTCCAAGAACACTGAAGCTTTCTTT
- TRBJ2-3 TRBV29-1 TRBD2 CSAWTSGRGADTQYF TGCAGCGCCTGGACTAGCGGGAGGGGAGCAGATACGCAGTATTTT
- TRBJ2-1 TRBV19 - CASSHLRLPRGNEQFF TGTGCCAGTAGTCATCTTCGACTACCCCGAGGGAATGAGCAGTTCTTC
- TRBJ2-2 TRBV7-8 TRBD1 CASSRDRAQNTGELFF TGTGCCAGCAGCCGAGACAGGGCCCAGAACACCGGGGAGCTGTTTTTT
- TRBJ2-5 TRBV6-2/TRBV6-3 TRBD1 CASSYLHTGEETQYF TGTGCCAGCAGTTACCTCCACACAGGGGAAGAGACCCAGTACTTC
few TRBJ1-2 TRBV2 TRBD1 CASRVQGVGYGYTF TGTGCCAGCAGGGTACAGGGGGTCGGCTATGGCTACACCTTC
- TRBJ2-7 TRBV6-2/TRBV6-3 - CASSYTTGTEQYF TGTGCCAGCAGTTACACAACCGGGACAGAGCAGTACTTC
- TRBJ1-4 TRBV11-2 - CASSLAPDPPRGEKLFF TGTGCCAGCAGCCTGGCACCCGACCCCCCCCGAGGGGAAAAACTGTTTTTT
few TRBJ2-5 TRBV30 - CAWSSGGSETQYF TGTGCCTGGAGCTCCGGGGGTTCTGAGACCCAGTACTTC
- TRBJ1-6 TRBV2 TRBD1 CASRIQGISPLHF TGTGCCAGCAGAATACAGGGGATTTCACCCCTCCACTTT
once TRBJ2-6 TRBV5-1 TRBD1 CASSQPTGAGRSGANVLTF TGCGCCAGCAGCCAGCCGACAGGGGCCGGACGTTCTGGGGCCAACGTCCTGACTTTC
- TRBJ2-7 TRBV11-2 TRBD2 CASSRSAGGSYEQYF TGTGCCAGCAGCAGGTCAGCGGGAGGTTCCTACGAGCAGTACTTC
- TRBJ1-1 TRBV5-4 - CASSYYDRNTEAFF TGTGCCAGCAGCTACTACGACAGGAACACTGAAGCTTTCTTT
- TRBJ1-5 TRBV7-9 TRBD1 CASSIAGTGGNQPQHF TGTGCCAGCAGCATAGCCGGGACAGGGGGCAATCAGCCCCAGCATTTT
- TRBJ2-3 TRBV11-1 TRBD1 CASSSRDRGGTDTQYF TGTGCCAGCAGCTCCAGAGACAGGGGTGGCACAGATACGCAGTATTTT
few TRBJ2-5 TRBV6-5 TRBD2 CASAAWTSGKETQYF TGTGCCAGCGCGGCCTGGACTAGCGGAAAAGAGACCCAGTACTTC